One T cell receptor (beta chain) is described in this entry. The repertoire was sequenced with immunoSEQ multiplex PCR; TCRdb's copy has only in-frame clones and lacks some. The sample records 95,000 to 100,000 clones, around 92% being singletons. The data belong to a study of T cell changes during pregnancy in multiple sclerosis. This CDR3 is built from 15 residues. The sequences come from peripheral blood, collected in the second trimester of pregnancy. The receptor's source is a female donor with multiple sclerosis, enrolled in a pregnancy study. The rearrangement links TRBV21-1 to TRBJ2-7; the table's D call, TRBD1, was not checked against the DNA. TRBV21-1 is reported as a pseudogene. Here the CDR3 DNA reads TGTGCCAGCAGCAAAAGTTGGGACAGGCCCGGCGAGCAGTACTTC. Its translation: CASSKSWDRPGEQYF.